What follows are 14 T cell receptor beta chains derived from one specimen sequenced in a study of blood T cell repertoires in COVID-19. Measured with immunoSEQ multiplex PCR; TCRdb has only the in-frame clones, and not every one. The sample contains around 50,000 clones, approximately 89% of which appear only once. Sequenced material: peripheral blood. These receptors came from a man in his 60s with active or convalescent COVID-19.

V usage is TRBV6-2 or TRBV6-3 and J usage is TRBJ1-6, with D unresolved. Trimming cost V 2 bases and J 8 bases, with 16 bases left between them. Germline V gives CDR1 MNHEY, CDR2 SVGEGT. CDR3 length equals 16 residues. The CDR3 region has the DNA TGTGCCAGCAGTTACGAGAGACAAAGCTGGGATTCACCCCTCCACTTT. It specifies CASSYERQSWDSPLHF.

The V and J genes are TRBV6-5 and TRBJ1-1; perhaps TRBD1 as D (6 bases). Trimming removed 4 bases at V and 3 bases at J, with 15 bases between. The CDR3 length is 15 residues. Germline V gene sequence: CDR1 MNHEY, CDR2 SVGAGI. The CDR3: CASSSTGTQDTEAFF. The DNA for the CDR3 is TGTGCCAGCAGTTCCACCGGGACACAGGACACTGAAGCTTTCTTT.

This chain uses TRBV6-5 with TRBJ1-4; D gene unclear. Germline CDR1 is MNHEY and CDR2 is SVGAGI. Trimming took 2 bases from V and 5 from J, leaving 12 bases between them. The CDR3 extends over 15 amino acids. As DNA, the CDR3 is TGTGCCAGCAGTTACCAAGACACGACGAATGAAAAACTGTTTTTT. Protein product: CASSYQDTTNEKLFF.

This chain joins TRBV6-5 and TRBJ1-2; no reliable D call. This CDR3 has 12 amino acids. Germline lookup yields CDR1 MNHEY and CDR2 SVGAGI. Between the trimmed V and J ends, which lost 6 bases and 4 bases, there was a span of 9 bases. This CDR3 is CASRREGYGYTF. The CDR3 DNA reads TGTGCCAGCAGGAGGGAAGGCTATGGCTACACCTTC.

The chain joins TRBV25-1 to TRBJ2-2; tentative D call: TRBD2 (6 bases). The V and J ends lost 6 bases and 6 bases respectively, with 11 bases between them. CDR3 size: 13 residues. Germline CDR1 MGHDK, CDR2 SYGVNS. The CDR3 DNA reads TGTGCCAGCAGGGAGGGTGAGGCCGGGGAGCTGTTTTTT. Amino acids: CASREGEAGELFF.

V gene TRBV11-2 combines with J gene TRBJ2-7, with 7 nucleotides matching TRBD1. The V gene end was trimmed by 5 bases and the J gene end by 1 base; junction bases not matched to a gene: 11. The CDR3 has 16 amino acids. Germline V gene data show CDR1 as SGHAT and CDR2 as FQNNGV. The CDR3 coding sequence is TGTGCCAGCAGCCCCATAGTGAGACAGGGATCCTACGAGCAGTACTTC. Residues: CASSPIVRQGSYEQYF. Full variable domain (outside the CDR3, taken from reference TRBV11-2 and TRBJ2-7): EAGVAQSPRYKIIEKRQSVAFWCNPISGHATLYWYQQILGQGPKLLIQFQNNGVVDDSQLPKDRFSAERLKGVDSTLKIQPAKLEDSAVYLCASSPIVRQGSYEQYFGPGTRLTVT.

The chain uses TRBV5-1 and TRBJ1-1, with a possible D match to TRBD1 (6 bases). There are 15 residues in the CDR3. Germline V CDR1 and CDR2: SGHRS, YFSETQ. Trimming left V 4 bases short and J 2 bases short, with 15 bases between. CDR3 DNA sequence: TGCGCCAGCAGCCCCGCCGGGACATTCAACACTGAAGCTTTCTTT. Amino acid sequence: CASSPAGTFNTEAFF.

This chain joins TRBV6-2 or TRBV6-3 and TRBJ2-4; 8 bases line up with TRBD2. V shed 0 bases and J 3 bases; nucleotides not matched to a gene: 4. The germline CDR1 and CDR2 sequences are MNHEY and SVGEGT. The CDR3 length is 16 residues. The CDR3 loop is CASSYSITSGKNIQYF. The CDR3 region has the DNA TGTGCCAGCAGTTACTCGATAACTAGCGGCAAAAACATTCAGTACTTC.

The chain employs TRBV5-6 and TRBJ2-1; 8 bases agree with TRBD2. Trimming cost V 6 bases and J 8 bases; bases outside gene matches: 10. There are 14 residues in the CDR3. CDR1 is SGHDT, CDR2 YYEEEE, per germline. In DNA form, the CDR3 reads TGTGCCAGCATACCGGGACTAGTTTCCCATGAGCAGTTCTTC. Encoded protein: CASIPGLVSHEQFF.

The rearrangement joins TRBV7-2 to TRBJ2-3; 7 bases line up with TRBD1. The germline V gene encodes CDR1 SGHTA and CDR2 FQGNSA. CDR3 size: 14 residues. The J segment lost 5 bases and the V segment lost 4 bases, leaving 6 bases of the junction unmatched. CDR3 sequence reads: CASSSGQEIDTQYF. The CDR3 bases are TGTGCCAGCAGCTCAGGACAGGAGATAGATACGCAGTATTTT.

The chain has TRBV19 and TRBJ1-4; D is unclear. CDR1 and CDR2 from the germline V gene are LNHDA and SQIVND (reference sequence). Trimming took 5 bases from V and 7 from J, leaving 14 bases between them. This CDR3 comprises 14 residues. This CDR3 reads CASSVVDKPEKLFF. The CDR3 DNA reads as TGTGCCAGTAGTGTGGTAGACAAGCCTGAAAAACTGTTTTTT.

The J gene is TRBJ1-3, the V gene TRBV21-1; the table's D call of TRBD1 was not tested on the DNA. TRBV21-1 is tagged as a pseudogene. CDR3 size: 14 residues. The CDR3: CASSGHWVGNTIYF. The CDR3 nucleotides read TGTGCCAGCAGCGGGCACTGGGTTGGAAACACCATATATTTT.

CDR3 sequence reads: CASSLGHTEQFF. In nucleotides, the CDR3 is TGCGCCAGCAGCTTGGGACATACTGAGCAGTTCTTC. The chain joins TRBV5-1 to TRBJ2-1; D gene ambiguous. The germline V gene encodes CDR1 SGHRS and CDR2 YFSETQ. The length of the CDR3 is 12 residues. Deletions cut 0 bases from V and 9 bases from J, with 7 bases between.

This chain joins TRBV10-3 and TRBJ2-3; no reliable D call. Germline values: CDR1 ENHRY, CDR2 SYGVKD. CDR3 length: 15 residues. V was trimmed by 3 bases and J by 0 bases, leaving 10 bases between them. CDR3 amino acids: CAISEAPYSTDTQYF. In DNA form, the CDR3 reads TGTGCCATCAGTGAAGCGCCGTATAGCACAGATACGCAGTATTTT.